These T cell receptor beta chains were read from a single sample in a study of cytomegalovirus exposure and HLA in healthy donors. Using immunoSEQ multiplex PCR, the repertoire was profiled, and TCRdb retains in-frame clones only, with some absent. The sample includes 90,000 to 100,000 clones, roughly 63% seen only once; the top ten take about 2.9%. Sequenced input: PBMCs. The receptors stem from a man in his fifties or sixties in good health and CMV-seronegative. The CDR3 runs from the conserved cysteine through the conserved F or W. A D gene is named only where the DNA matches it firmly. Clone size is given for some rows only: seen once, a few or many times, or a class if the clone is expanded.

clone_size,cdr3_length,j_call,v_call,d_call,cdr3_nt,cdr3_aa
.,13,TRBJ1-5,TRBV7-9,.,TGTGCCAGCAGCTTAAATTCAGGTCAGCCCCAGCATTTT,CASSLNSGQPQHF
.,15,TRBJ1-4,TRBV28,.,TGTGCCAGCAGTGTACCACGGAGTAGAGGGGAAAAACTGTTTTTT,CASSVPRSRGEKLFF
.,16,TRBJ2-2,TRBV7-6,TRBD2,TGTGCCAGCAGCAAGGGACTAGCGGGAGAGGCCGGGGAGCTGTTTTTT,CASSKGLAGEAGELFF
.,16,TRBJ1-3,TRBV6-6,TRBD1,TGTGCCAGCTCCGGGACAGAATCTTTCTCTGGAAACACCATATATTTT,CASSGTESFSGNTIYF
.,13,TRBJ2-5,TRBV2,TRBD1,TGTGCCAGCAGTGAACAGGGGGAAGAGACCCAGTACTTC,CASSEQGEETQYF
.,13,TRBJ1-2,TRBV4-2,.,TGTGCCAGCAGCCAAGATCCGGGAGATGGCTACACCTTC,CASSQDPGDGYTF
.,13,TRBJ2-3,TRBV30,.,TGTGCCTGGAGTGGAGGTGGCACAGATACGCAGTATTTT,CAWSGGGTDTQYF
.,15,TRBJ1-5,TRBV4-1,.,TGCGCCAGCAGCCATAGGTTAGCGGGAAATCAGCCCCAGCATTTT,CASSHRLAGNQPQHF
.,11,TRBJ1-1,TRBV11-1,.,TGTGCCAGCAGCTCAGGGTCGCGAGCTTTCTTT,CASSSGSRAFF
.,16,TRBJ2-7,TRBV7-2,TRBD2,TGTGCCAGCAGCTCCGGACCCGGGAGGAACTCCTACGAGCAGTACTTC,CASSSGPGRNSYEQYF
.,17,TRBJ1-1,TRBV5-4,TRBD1,TGTGCCAGCAGCAAGGTACAGGGGACACCTTTAAACACTGAAGCTTTCTTT,CASSKVQGTPLNTEAFF
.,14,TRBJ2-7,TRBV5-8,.,TGTGCCAGCAGCTTGGGGGCAGGGACCTACGAGCAGTACTTC,CASSLGAGTYEQYF
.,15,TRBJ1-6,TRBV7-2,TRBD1,TGTGCCAGCAGCTTAGATCCAGGGGGCGGGTCACCCCTCCACTTT,CASSLDPGGGSPLHF
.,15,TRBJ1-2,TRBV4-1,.,TGCGCCAGCAGCTCCTGGACGGAGGCTGACTATGGCTACACCTTC,CASSSWTEADYGYTF
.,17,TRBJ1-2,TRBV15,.,TGTGCCACCAGCAGAGATCGATTGGGACATATGGGCTATGGCTACACCTTC,CATSRDRLGHMGYGYTF
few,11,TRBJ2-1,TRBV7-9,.,TGTGCCAGCAGCTCCGCGAGTGAGCAGTTCTTC,CASSSASEQFF
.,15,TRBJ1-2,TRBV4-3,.,TGCGCCAGCAGCCAAGAAGCCCACCTTAACTATGGCTACACCTTC,CASSQEAHLNYGYTF
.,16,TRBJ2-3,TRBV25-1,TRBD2,TGTGCCAGCAGTGACGACGCGGGGGTAGGCACAGATACGCAGTATTTT,CASSDDAGVGTDTQYF
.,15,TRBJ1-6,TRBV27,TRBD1,TGTGCCAGCAGTTTAGGACAGGGGGCGGATTCACCCCTCCACTTT,CASSLGQGADSPLHF
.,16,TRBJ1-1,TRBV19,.,TGTGCCAGTAGCATGGACAGCACGAGGAGGAACACTGAAGCTTTCTTT,CASSMDSTRRNTEAFF
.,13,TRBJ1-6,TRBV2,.,TGTGCCAGCAGTGAACAGCGAGAGTCACCCCTCCACTTT,CASSEQRESPLHF
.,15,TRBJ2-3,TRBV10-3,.,TGTGCCCTGCACGTGGGCTGCTTCAGCACAGATACGCAGTATTTT,CALHVGCFSTDTQYF